This TCR beta chain originates from a study of spatial heterogeneity in lung cancer. On the study more broadly: The correlation between TCR transcript counts in tumor regions and a T cell module score from matched bulk RNA-seq was strong. Study-level results: Tumor mutation counts were tracked by expanded intratumoral alpha and beta TCR counts.

This clonotype is medium-sized (0.01 to 0.1%) by share. What it binds is unknown. This beta chain represents an off-target read in a library built for alpha chains; its size is of limited meaning. TCRdb re-derived calls from the 5' RACE reads in MiXCR, one entry per CDR3 protein. The repertoire holds 16,000 or so distinct CDR3 sequences, with approximately 7% as singletons. Time point in this sample: sample taken at primary tumor resection. The CDR3 spans 16 residues. After removal of 6 bases from V and 5 bases from J, the junction contained 12 bases not matched to a gene. The sample in question was lung tumor tissue, obtained at surgery. The clonotype was recovered from a female donor with early-stage non-small cell lung cancer. The V call is TRBV12-3 or TRBV12-4, the J call TRBJ1-5; 8 nucleotides align to TRBD1. CDR3 DNA: TGTGCCAGCAGCCCCACGGGACAGGCGGGACATCAGCCCCAGCATTTT. Encoded protein: CASSPTGQAGHQPQHF.